Listed below are T cell receptor beta chains from one sample, sequenced in a study of early T cells in non-severe SARS-CoV-2 infection. TCRdb fed the 5' RACE reads into MiXCR, producing one record per CDR3 protein. The top ten clones hold about 6.4% of a sample with about 82,000 distinct CDR3 sequences, over 10% of them seen once. Sequencing was performed on whole blood. Every receptor here comes from an adult who was a healthcare worker with PCR-confirmed SARS-CoV-2 infection or an uninfected control (not recorded which). Both conserved end residues are part of each CDR3. Each record gives: clone size, J gene, V gene, D gene, CDR3 DNA, CDR3 protein. A D gene is named only where the DNA matches it firmly. Clone size appears in some rows only: once, few, many, or a class for an expanded clone.

many,TRBJ2-5,TRBV4-1,NA,TGCGCCAGCAGCCGAATTCTTTCTAGGGTTAAAGAGACCCAGTACTTC,CASSRILSRVKETQYF
few,TRBJ2-3,TRBV6-6,NA,TGTGCCAGCAGTGCCCGACAGTTTAGCACAGATACGCAGTATTTT,CASSARQFSTDTQYF
few,TRBJ1-2,TRBV5-1,TRBD1,TGCGCCAGCAGCAGCGGTCGGGACAGCTTGGCCTATGGCTACACCTTC,CASSSGRDSLAYGYTF
NA,TRBJ1-6,TRBV2,NA,TGTGCCAGCAGGGACAGACACGGGCCCCTCCACTTT,CASRDRHGPLHF
few,TRBJ2-7,TRBV3-1,NA,TGTGCCAGCAGCCCAACAACCTCTAGCGAGCAGTACTTC,CASSPTTSSEQYF
NA,TRBJ2-1,TRBV18,TRBD1,TGTGCCAGCTCATCCGGACAGGTCTACTCCTACAATGAGCAGTTCTTC,CASSSGQVYSYNEQFF
few,TRBJ2-7,TRBV18,TRBD2,TGTGCCAGCTCCCGGACTAGCGGCTACGAGCAGTACTTC,CASSRTSGYEQYF
few,TRBJ2-5,TRBV7-8,TRBD2,TGTGCCAGCAGTCGACTAGCATATACCGTGGAGACCCAGTACTTC,CASSRLAYTVETQYF
few,TRBJ2-5,TRBV4-1,TRBD2,TGCGCCAGCAGCTACGGACTAGCGGGCTCTAAAGAGACCCAGTACTTC,CASSYGLAGSKETQYF
NA,TRBJ1-4,TRBV18,TRBD1,TGTGCCAGCTCACCCCCCCGAGGACAGGGTGAAAAACTGTTTTTT,CASSPPRGQGEKLFF
few,TRBJ2-6,TRBV14,NA,TGTGCCAGCAGCCAAGTTCAAGCGGACTCTGGGGCCAACGTCCTGACTTTC,CASSQVQADSGANVLTF
few,TRBJ2-3,TRBV2,TRBD1,TGTGCCAGCAGCCGGGACAGGGGCTCAGATACGCAGTATTTT,CASSRDRGSDTQYF
NA,TRBJ2-2,TRBV5-1,TRBD2,TGCGCCAGCAGCTTGCAGCGGGGGGACGGGGAGCTGTTTTTT,CASSLQRGDGELFF
NA,TRBJ1-2,TRBV4-2,NA,TGTGCCAGCAGCCAGATCCGGGACATGCGGATTCCCTATGGCTACACCTTC,CASSQIRDMRIPYGYTF
many,TRBJ2-2,TRBV12-3/TRBV12-4,TRBD1,TGTGCCAGCAGTTTTAGGGACAGGTTGAACACCGGGGAGCTGTTTTTT,CASSFRDRLNTGELFF
NA,TRBJ1-5,TRBV20-1,NA,TGCAGTGCGGGGGGGCAGTATAGCAATCAGCCCCAGCATTTT,CSAGGQYSNQPQHF
few,TRBJ2-1,TRBV28,TRBD2,TGTGCCAGCAGTTTCCAACGTAGCGGGAGTCAGTACAATGAGCAGTTCTTC,CASSFQRSGSQYNEQFF
NA,TRBJ2-3,TRBV20-1,NA,TGCAGTGCTCCTACAGGGCGGGGCGGCGGAGATACGCAGTATTTT,CSAPTGRGGGDTQYF
NA,TRBJ1-1,TRBV5-1,TRBD1,TGCGCCAGCAGCGGACGCCGTGGACAGGGAGACACTGAAGCTTTCTTT,CASSGRRGQGDTEAFF
many,TRBJ2-1,TRBV20-1,TRBD1,TGCAGTGCTAGCTTAGGGGGCGGCTCCTACAATGAGCAGTTCTTC,CSASLGGGSYNEQFF
NA,TRBJ1-3,TRBV7-6,TRBD1,TGTGCCAGCAGCCCCAGGGGGATGAGCTCTGGAAACACCATATATTTT,CASSPRGMSSGNTIYF
NA,TRBJ2-1,TRBV6-5,NA,TGTGCCAGCAGTTACGACCGTGCCTCCTACAATGAGCAGTTCTTC,CASSYDRASYNEQFF
many,TRBJ2-2,TRBV7-9,TRBD2,TGTGCCAGCAGCTGGGGACTAGGGATGAACACCGGGGAGCTGTTTTTT,CASSWGLGMNTGELFF
few,TRBJ1-1,TRBV10-2,NA,TGCGCCAGCAGTGAGTCGAAAACAGCCACTGAAGCTTTCTTT,CASSESKTATEAFF
NA,TRBJ1-1,TRBV7-9,NA,TGTGCCAGCAGCTTACAGTACGATAACACTGAAGCTTTCTTT,CASSLQYDNTEAFF
NA,TRBJ1-5,TRBV20-1,NA,TGCAGTGCTTTGGTTGGGGGTAGCAATCAGCCCCAGCATTTT,CSALVGGSNQPQHF
few,TRBJ2-7,TRBV5-1,NA,TGCGCCAGCAGCCCTGCCGGGTCCTCCTACGAGCAGTACTTC,CASSPAGSSYEQYF
many,TRBJ2-1,TRBV3-1,NA,TGTGCCAGCAGCCTCGTATCAAGCCCGTACAATGAGCAGTTCTTC,CASSLVSSPYNEQFF
NA,TRBJ2-7,TRBV9,TRBD1,TGTGCCAGCGGGCAGGGGGTCTCATCATACGAGCAGTACTTC,CASGQGVSSYEQYF
NA,TRBJ2-6,TRBV30,NA,TGTGCCGAGAGACAGCTTCCAAGCTCGGGGGCCAACGTCCTGACTTTC,CAERQLPSSGANVLTF
NA,TRBJ1-2,TRBV28,NA,TGTGCCAGCAGTTCGGCCTCCGCACCTTATGGCTACACCTTC,CASSSASAPYGYTF
NA,TRBJ2-1,TRBV6-5,NA,TGTGCCAGCAGTTACATACGGGGGGCCTCCTACAATGAGCAGTTCTTC,CASSYIRGASYNEQFF
NA,TRBJ2-3,TRBV29-1,TRBD2,TGCAGCGGTACTAGCGGGGGCACAGATACGCAGTATTTT,CSGTSGGTDTQYF
few,TRBJ2-1,TRBV11-3,NA,TGTGCCAGCAGCTTAGGAGGTAGCAAGAATGAGCAGTTCTTC,CASSLGGSKNEQFF
few,TRBJ1-5,TRBV28,NA,TGTGCCAGCAGTCAACAGATTAATCAGCCCCAGCATTTT,CASSQQINQPQHF
many,TRBJ1-4,TRBV7-3,NA,TGTGCCAGCAGCTTAATCCCGGGGGAAAAACTGTTTTTT,CASSLIPGEKLFF
many,TRBJ2-3,TRBV5-5,TRBD2,TGTGCCAGCAGCCCAGTAGCGGGAAGCACAGATACGCAGTATTTT,CASSPVAGSTDTQYF
many,TRBJ2-3,TRBV2,NA,TGTGCCAGCATATTTAGCACAGATACGCAGTATTTT,CASIFSTDTQYF
many,TRBJ1-5,TRBV10-1,NA,TGCGCCAGCAGTGAGACTACGGGTTGGGGCAATCAGCCCCAGCATTTT,CASSETTGWGNQPQHF
many,TRBJ2-3,TRBV6-6,NA,TGTGCCAGCAGTTACGGGCCAGATACGCAGTATTTT,CASSYGPDTQYF
many,TRBJ1-2,TRBV11-2,NA,TGTGCCAGCAGTCAGATATCTAACTATGGCTACACCTTC,CASSQISNYGYTF
NA,TRBJ2-5,TRBV7-3,NA,TGTGCCAGCAGCTCACCCCTCAGGTTTTGCACACTCCAAGAGACCCAGTACTTC,CASSSPLRFCTLQETQYF
few,TRBJ2-6,TRBV5-1,NA,TGCGCCAGCAGCCCTTCAAGACGGAGTCCCGGGGCCAACGTCCTGACTTTC,CASSPSRRSPGANVLTF